This T cell receptor (beta chain) was captured by sequencing in a study of CD8 T cells in Susac syndrome (dated 2019 in TCRdb). Regarding the complete study: Repertoire sequencing was used to test whether CD8+ T cell activation and differentiation in Susac syndrome was antigen driven. Points the paper makes about the study in general: The TCR sequencing and HLA analysis was acknowledged to have included a relatively small number of individuals.

Peripheral blood CD8+ and CD4+ T cells from healthy donors, Susac syndrome patients and multiple sclerosis patients were profiled by high-throughput TCR beta sequencing. The healthy donors served as controls matched for age and sex. Bulk CD8+ and CD4+ T cells were purified by magnetic negative isolation, whereas CD8+ TEMRA cells were enriched by FACS. Blood was collected in EDTA tubes and processed within 24 hours, with PBMCs isolated through density gradient centrifugation. PBMCs intended for TCR sequencing were cryopreserved in liquid nitrogen and thawed later in a water bath at 37 degrees C. The sorted or isolated CD4+, CD8+ and CD8+ TEMRA cells reached a purity of at least 90%. From cysteine to phenylalanine, the CDR3 is 12 amino acids long. The read is trimmed to its CDR3 DNA, 36 bases read in frame from base 1. The germline V gene provides CDR1 SGHRS and CDR2 YFSETQ. As for this clonotype: Its cognate antigen has yet to be identified. Its ends do not fully match the called genes, so a read error is possible.

RNA was extracted using the RNeasy kit, and roughly 0.5 to 1 microgram was reverse transcribed with random hexamers. The immunoSEQ multiplex PCR assay, covering 54 Vbeta and 13 Jbeta segments, was used to amplify TCR beta CDR3 regions. PCR amplification bias was corrected by using a synthetic template baseline for primer optimization and computational correction. In the authors' own workflow: Only productive sequences were kept, with reads annotated to V, D and J genes according to IMGT and analyzed in immunoSEQ Analyzer. Clonality was computed as one minus Shannon entropy normalized by log2 of the number of productive unique sequences. Public and private clones were assessed among the 100 most prevalent clones of each patient and control. Susac-specific clones were defined as absent from healthy and MS cohorts, around 1,000 published viral clones and other ImmuneACCESS disease sequences. TCRdb ran its own pipeline on the public reads, namely fastp trimming at Q25 and MiXCR clone calling, and kept in-frame beta chains. Every distinct CDR3 protein forms one entry, paired with its most common genes and DNA. The V and J calls shown here were made by TCRdb, not taken from the authors' results. For this sample the table gives about 110,000 distinct CDR3 sequences, of which 96% were detected only once. The ten largest account for approximately 0.092% of the sample.

The chain is encoded by TRBV5-1 joined to TRBJ2-5, with the D gene not clear enough to name. The TCR was taken from a human donor in good health. Input material: CD4+ T cells from PBMCs. The sequenced DNA is TGCGCCAGCAGGTTGGATCAAGAGACCCAGTACTTC. This gives the protein CASRLDQETQYF. Reference TRBV5-1 and TRBJ2-5 proteins supply the regions before and after the CDR3; the full variable domain is: KAGVTQTPRYLIKTRGQQVTLSCSPISGHRSVSWYQQTPGQGLQFLFEYFSETQRNKGNFPGRFSGRQFSNSRSEMNVSTLELGDSALYLCASRLDQETQYFGPGTRLLVL.